This T cell receptor (beta chain) was obtained from a study of T cells in Graves' hyperthyroidism and ophthalmopathy. This clonotype came up once. Authors of the study amplified TCR beta CDR3 regions from RNA transcripts. Carried out on the TCR CDR3, a first-round RT-PCR used the HTBI primer set. TCRdb passed the multiplex PCR reads through MiXCR, listing each CDR3 protein once. The data contain about 350,000 distinct CDR3 sequences, roughly 15% of them singletons. Diagnosing involved the use of clinical symptoms, serum thyroxine and TRAb, thyroid ultrasound and orbital computed tomography. Sequencing was done on a sample of blood. The receptor's source is a woman aged 55-70 years with Graves' ophthalmopathy.

The CDR3 spells CSVESDGYTF. In DNA form, the CDR3 reads TGCAGCGTTGAATCCGATGGCTACACCTTC. This chain links TRBV29-1 with TRBJ1-2; D is undetermined. V dropped 2 bases and J dropped 6 bases, with 4 bases sitting between them. The CDR3 length is 10 residues. Per the germline V gene, CDR1 is SQVTM and CDR2 is ANQGSEA. Full variable domain (remainder filled in from reference TRBV29-1 and TRBJ1-2): SAVISQKPSRDICQRGTSLTIQCQVDSQVTMMFWYRQQPGQSLTLIATANQGSEATYESGFVIDKFPISRPNLTFSTLTVSNMSPEDSSIYLCSVESDGYTFGSGTRLTVV.